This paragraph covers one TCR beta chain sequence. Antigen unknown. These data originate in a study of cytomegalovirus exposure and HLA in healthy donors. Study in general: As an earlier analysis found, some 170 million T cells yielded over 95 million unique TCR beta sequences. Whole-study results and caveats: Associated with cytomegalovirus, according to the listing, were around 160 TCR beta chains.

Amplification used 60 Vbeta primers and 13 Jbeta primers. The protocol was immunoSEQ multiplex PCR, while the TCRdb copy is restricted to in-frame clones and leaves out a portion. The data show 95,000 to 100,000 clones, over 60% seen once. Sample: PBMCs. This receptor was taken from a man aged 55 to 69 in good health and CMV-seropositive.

The CDR3 loop is CSVEDLRARLNTEAFF. CDR3 DNA: TGCAGCGTTGAAGATTTGAGGGCCAGGTTGAACACTGAAGCTTTCTTT. The chain recombines TRBV29-1 with TRBJ1-1; no clear D gene. The germline V gene has CDR1 SQVTM and CDR2 ANQGSEA. The CDR3 contains 16 residues. V lost 0 bases to trimming and J lost 0 bases, with 14 bases between them. Looking up the rest from reference TRBV29-1 and TRBJ1-1 gives the full variable domain: SAVISQKPSRDICQRGTSLTIQCQVDSQVTMMFWYRQQPGQSLTLIATANQGSEATYESGFVIDKFPISRPNLTFSTLTVSNMSPEDSSIYLCSVEDLRARLNTEAFFGQGTRLTVV.